This is a list of T cell receptor beta chains from one sample in a study of blood T cell repertoires in COVID-19. Method: immunoSEQ multiplex PCR; TCRdb's copy keeps in-frame clones and lacks some. The table lists over 130,000 clones, 75% to 80% of them singletons, with about 3.2% in the top ten. Sequences were obtained from PBMCs or T cells enriched from blood (not recorded which). Receptors originate from a woman aged 50 to 60 who had recovered from COVID-19. The CDR3 runs from the conserved cysteine through the conserved F or W. Fields, in order: J gene, clone size, V gene, D gene, CDR3 protein, CDR3 DNA. The D gene is left open where the match is weak. A clone size is listed for some rows: how often the clone was seen (once, few, many), or a class if it is expanded.

j_gene: TRBJ1-3; abundance: NA; v_gene: TRBV10-3; d_gene: NA; CDR3aa: CAISLGDSGNTIYF; CDR3nt: TGTGCCATCAGCCTCGGGGACTCTGGAAACACCATATATTTT
j_gene: TRBJ2-3; abundance: NA; v_gene: TRBV29-1; d_gene: NA; CDR3aa: CSVETGKGTDTQYF; CDR3nt: TGCAGCGTTGAAACCGGGAAGGGCACAGATACGCAGTATTTT
j_gene: TRBJ1-2; abundance: NA; v_gene: TRBV28; d_gene: NA; CDR3aa: CASSLGGSAARGGYTF; CDR3nt: TGTGCCAGCAGTTTAGGGGGCTCAGCCGCCCGTGGTGGCTACACCTTC
j_gene: TRBJ2-1; abundance: NA; v_gene: TRBV11-3; d_gene: TRBD1; CDR3aa: CASSRRQGDHNEQFF; CDR3nt: TGTGCCAGCAGCCGACGACAGGGGGACCACAATGAGCAGTTCTTC
j_gene: TRBJ2-2; abundance: NA; v_gene: TRBV29-1; d_gene: NA; CDR3aa: CSTSGIENTGELFF; CDR3nt: TGCAGCACCTCCGGGATAGAGAACACCGGGGAGCTGTTTTTT
j_gene: TRBJ2-3; abundance: NA; v_gene: TRBV10-1; d_gene: TRBD1; CDR3aa: CASRPGQGADTQYF; CDR3nt: TGCGCCAGCAGACCGGGACAGGGGGCAGATACGCAGTATTTT
j_gene: TRBJ1-1; abundance: NA; v_gene: TRBV10-3; d_gene: NA; CDR3aa: CAITRKQGLNTEAFF; CDR3nt: TGTGCCATCACACGGAAACAGGGACTGAACACTGAAGCTTTCTTT
j_gene: TRBJ1-2; abundance: NA; v_gene: TRBV21-1; d_gene: NA; CDR3aa: CASSKSQVGGDGRGYTF; CDR3nt: TGTGCCAGCAGCAAATCACAGGTAGGGGGCGATGGTCGTGGCTACACCTTC
j_gene: TRBJ1-6; abundance: NA; v_gene: TRBV3-1/TRBV3-2; d_gene: NA; CDR3aa: CASSHGQVESPLHF; CDR3nt: TGTGCCAGCAGCCACGGTCAGGTCGAGTCACCCCTCCACTTT
j_gene: TRBJ2-2; abundance: NA; v_gene: TRBV24-1; d_gene: NA; CDR3aa: CATSDPGASGPRTTGELFF; CDR3nt: TGTGCCACCAGTGACCCGGGGGCTAGCGGCCCAAGGACAACCGGGGAGCTGTTTTTT
j_gene: TRBJ2-1; abundance: NA; v_gene: TRBV5-1; d_gene: NA; CDR3aa: CASSLVPGSNIYNEQFF; CDR3nt: TGCGCCAGCAGCTTGGTCCCGGGTAGCAACATTTACAATGAGCAGTTCTTC
j_gene: TRBJ2-3; abundance: once; v_gene: TRBV6-5; d_gene: NA; CDR3aa: CASSYGLAESTDTQYF; CDR3nt: TGTGCCAGCAGTTACGGGTTAGCGGAAAGCACAGATACGCAGTATTTT
j_gene: TRBJ2-1; abundance: NA; v_gene: TRBV28; d_gene: TRBD1; CDR3aa: CASSLLTGGKNEQFF; CDR3nt: TGTGCCAGCAGTTTATTGACAGGGGGCAAGAATGAGCAGTTCTTC
j_gene: TRBJ1-4; abundance: NA; v_gene: TRBV28; d_gene: NA; CDR3aa: CASSSRSVTNEKLFF; CDR3nt: TGTGCCAGCAGTTCCCGCTCGGTCACTAATGAAAAACTGTTTTTT
j_gene: TRBJ2-5; abundance: NA; v_gene: TRBV19; d_gene: TRBD2; CDR3aa: CASGTSGSRSRETQYF; CDR3nt: TGTGCCTCCGGGACTAGCGGGAGTCGCAGTAGAGAGACCCAGTACTTC
j_gene: TRBJ1-3; abundance: NA; v_gene: TRBV2; d_gene: NA; CDR3aa: CASIGQPSSGNTIYF; CDR3nt: TGTGCCAGCATAGGACAGCCTAGCTCTGGAAACACCATATATTTT
j_gene: TRBJ1-2; abundance: NA; v_gene: TRBV3-1/TRBV3-2; d_gene: NA; CDR3aa: CASSQEPGGYTF; CDR3nt: TGTGCCAGCAGCCAAGAGCCGGGGGGCTACACCTTC
j_gene: TRBJ1-6; abundance: NA; v_gene: TRBV5-1; d_gene: NA; CDR3aa: CASSWSGTYNSPLHF; CDR3nt: TGCGCCAGCAGCTGGAGTGGCACCTATAATTCACCCCTCCACTTT
j_gene: TRBJ2-1; abundance: NA; v_gene: TRBV1; d_gene: NA; CDR3aa: CTSSQVCGKREGYNEQFF; CDR3nt: TGCACCAGCAGCCAAGTCTGCGGTAAGCGGGAGGGGTACAATGAGCAGTTCTTC
j_gene: TRBJ2-7; abundance: NA; v_gene: TRBV6-5; d_gene: NA; CDR3aa: CASSYRGGVLNEQYF; CDR3nt: TGTGCCAGCAGTTACCGTGGAGGGGTCCTCAACGAGCAGTACTTC
j_gene: TRBJ1-6; abundance: few; v_gene: TRBV4-1; d_gene: TRBD1; CDR3aa: CASSQAPGQNNSPLHF; CDR3nt: TGCGCCAGCAGCCAAGCGCCGGGACAGAATAATTCACCCCTCCACTTT
j_gene: TRBJ2-3; abundance: NA; v_gene: TRBV4-2; d_gene: NA; CDR3aa: CASSQRGGGPNTQYF; CDR3nt: TGTGCCAGCAGCCAGCGCGGCGGGGGCCCTAATACGCAGTATTTT
j_gene: TRBJ1-6; abundance: NA; v_gene: TRBV2; d_gene: NA; CDR3aa: CASVQGPNSPLHF; CDR3nt: TGTGCCAGCGTGCAGGGTCCAAATTCACCCCTCCACTTT
j_gene: TRBJ1-5; abundance: NA; v_gene: TRBV10-3; d_gene: NA; CDR3aa: CAISRETNQPQHF; CDR3nt: TGTGCCATCAGTCGGGAGACTAATCAGCCCCAGCATTTT
j_gene: TRBJ2-2; abundance: NA; v_gene: TRBV27; d_gene: TRBD1; CDR3aa: CASSWDRGHTGELFF; CDR3nt: TGTGCCAGCAGTTGGGACAGGGGCCACACCGGGGAGCTGTTTTTT
j_gene: TRBJ2-3; abundance: NA; v_gene: TRBV28; d_gene: TRBD2; CDR3aa: CASSPGTSGRTDTQYF; CDR3nt: TGTGCCAGCAGCCCCGGGACTAGCGGACGCACAGATACGCAGTATTTT
j_gene: TRBJ1-2; abundance: NA; v_gene: TRBV29-1; d_gene: NA; CDR3aa: CSVETVSLGYTF; CDR3nt: TGCAGCGTTGAGACTGTCAGTCTTGGCTACACCTTC